This entry lists 25 T cell receptor beta chains sequenced from one sample in a study of blood T cell repertoires in COVID-19. TCRdb keeps only in-frame clones here, not all; method: immunoSEQ multiplex PCR. In the table there are about 81,000 clones, almost 85% of which are singletons. The sample was peripheral blood. All receptors come from a man in his 60s with acute or convalescent COVID-19.

This rearrangement joins TRBV12-3 or TRBV12-4 to TRBJ1-2; D not certain. The CDR3 is 12 amino acids. V lost 5 bases, J lost 7 bases, and 11 bases lay in between. The CDR3 coding sequence is TGTGCCAGCAGTATGGGGAGAGCTGGCTACACCTTC. The encoded protein is CASSMGRAGYTF.

The rearrangement links TRBV18 to TRBJ1-1; 7 positions match TRBD1. The germline gives CDR1 KGHSH, CDR2 LQKENI. The CDR3 totals 12 residues. Trimming removed 0 bases from V and 8 bases from J; junction bases left unmatched: 0. The CDR3 protein is CASSPPDREAFF. The CDR3 nucleotides read TGTGCCAGCTCACCACCGGACAGGGAAGCTTTCTTT.

This clone was seen only a few times. The chain is built from TRBV19 and TRBJ2-7; 9 bases fit TRBD2. Germline V gene sequence: CDR1 LNHDA, CDR2 SQIVND (reference sequence). Germline trimming cut 7 bases from V and 3 bases from J; bases unmatched to any gene: 10. The length of the CDR3 is 15 residues. CDR3 protein: CASKRASGDIYEQYF. The CDR3 region has the DNA TGTGCCAGTAAAAGGGCTAGCGGGGATATCTACGAGCAGTACTTC.

The V call is TRBV19, the J call TRBJ2-3; tentative D call: TRBD2 (5 bases). This CDR3 is built from 14 residues. V was pared by 5 bases and J by 3 bases, with 12 bases between. The germline V gene has CDR1 LNHDA and CDR2 SQIVND (reference sequence). DNA for the CDR3: TGTGCCAGTAGTCCCGGACTCTTTACAGATACGCAGTATTTT. It codes for CASSPGLFTDTQYF.

The V gene is TRBV7-2, the J gene TRBJ2-3, with 8 bases aligning to TRBD2. Unmatched junction bases numbered 13, after V lost 1 base and J lost 1 base. Germline CDR1 reads SGHTA; CDR2 reads FQGNSA. The CDR3 consists of 19 residues. CDR3 DNA: TGTGCCAGCAGCTTAGGAAGGCTAGCGGGCCCCCGGGGCACAGATACGCAGTATTTT. Translated: CASSLGRLAGPRGTDTQYF.

V gene TRBV28 combines with J gene TRBJ2-2, with 11 bases that match TRBD1. Unmatched junction bases numbered 8, after V lost 5 bases and J lost 6 bases. This CDR3 is 16 amino acids long. Germline values: CDR1 MDHEN, CDR2 SYDVKM. CDR3 in amino acids: CASSIAGTGGSGELFF. CDR3 nucleotides: TGTGCCAGCAGTATAGCCGGGACAGGGGGTTCCGGGGAGCTGTTTTTT.

This chain uses TRBV5-1 with TRBJ2-7, with D perhaps matching TRBD1 (6 bases). CDR3 size: 13 residues. CDR1 SGHRS and CDR2 YFSETQ come from the germline V gene. V was clipped by 4 bases and J by 7 bases, with 15 bases between them. CDR3 DNA: TGCGCCAGCAGCCCACAGGGCCCATGGGAGCAGTACTTC. Its protein is CASSPQGPWEQYF.

The DNA for the CDR3 is TGTGCCAGCAGTGAAATGGTAGCCCAAGAGACCCAGTACTTC. This gives the protein CASSEMVAQETQYF. The V call is TRBV6-1, the J call TRBJ2-5, with D uncertain. Between the trimmed V and J ends, which lost 2 bases and 1 base, there was a span of 8 bases. Germline values: CDR1 MNHNS, CDR2 SASEGT. This CDR3 comprises 14 residues.

The chain joins TRBV27 to TRBJ1-2; possibly TRBD1 for D (5 bases). Trimming removed 5 bases from V and 8 bases from J, with 15 bases in between. Per the germline V gene, CDR1 is MNHEY and CDR2 is SMNVEV (reference sequence). The CDR3 contains 13 residues. CDR3 sequence: CASSNIGTGGYTF. In DNA, the CDR3 is TGTGCCAGCAGTAACATCGGCACAGGAGGCTACACCTTC.

The CDR3 sequence: CATTGELFF. The CDR3 DNA is TGTGCCACCACGGGGGAGCTGTTTTTT. This chain uses TRBV24-1 with TRBJ2-2; D is uncertain. Germline CDR1 KGHDR, CDR2 SFDVKD. The CDR3 length is 9 residues. Trimming took off 8 bases at V and 8 bases at J, with 2 bases between the two ends.

The rearrangement uses TRBV14 and TRBJ2-5; possible D gene TRBD2, 6 bases. CDR3 length equals 15 residues. V gave up 0 bases and J gave up 2 bases, with 10 bases separating them. Germline V gene sequence: CDR1 SGHDN, CDR2 FVKESK. The CDR3 region is CASSQEGRGQETQYF. DNA for the CDR3: TGTGCCAGCAGCCAAGAAGGGCGGGGACAAGAGACCCAGTACTTC. Filled out from reference TRBV14 and TRBJ2-5, the complete variable domain reads EAGVTQFPSHSVIEKGQTVTLRCDPISGHDNLYWYRRVMGKEIKFLLHFVKESKQDESGMPNNRFLAERTGGTYSTLKVQPAELEDSGVYFCASSQEGRGQETQYFGPGTRLLVL.

The chain couples TRBV28 to TRBJ1-5; a weak D match, TRBD1 (6 bases). The CDR3 runs 15 residues. V gave up 8 bases and J gave up 8 bases, with 22 bases separating them. Germline V gives CDR1 MDHEN, CDR2 SYDVKM. This chain's CDR3 is CASGPAGGALEPQHF. In nucleotides, the CDR3 is TGTGCCAGCGGTCCGGCCGGGGGGGCTTTAGAGCCCCAGCATTTT.

The chain couples TRBV4-2 to TRBJ2-1; 12 nucleotides match TRBD2. The CDR3 is 17 amino acids. Unmatched junction bases numbered 10, after V lost 0 bases and J lost 10 bases. Germline loops: CDR1 LGHNA, CDR2 YNFKEQ. CDR3 in DNA: TGTGCCAGCAGCCAAGAGGCGGCTAGCGGGGGGGCAGGGGAGCAGTTCTTC. Translated, it gives CASSQEAASGGAGEQFF.

The V gene is TRBV19, the J gene TRBJ1-3, with no clear D. The germline CDR1 and CDR2 sequences are LNHDA and SQIVND (reference sequence). CDR3 length equals 13 residues. The V end was cut by 4 bases, the J end by 7 bases, with 11 bases between. The chain's CDR3 is CASSKPNLNTIYF. CDR3 coding DNA: TGTGCCAGTAGTAAGCCTAACCTGAACACCATATATTTT.

This chain's CDR3 is CASSLRGRLAGGPGTGELFF. CDR3 sequence (DNA): TGTGCCAGCAGTTTAAGGGGGCGACTAGCGGGAGGGCCGGGCACCGGGGAGCTGTTTTTT. The V call is TRBV27, the J call TRBJ2-2; 14 bases match TRBD2. Germline CDR1 reads MNHEY; CDR2 reads SMNVEV (reference sequence). The CDR3 length is 20 residues. J was trimmed by 4 bases and V by 2 bases; bases with no gene match: 12.

The V and J genes are TRBV25-1 and TRBJ1-1, with TRBD1 as a possible D gene (5 bases). This CDR3 comprises 14 residues. Trimming removed 4 bases from V and 1 base from J, with 10 bases in between. In germline, CDR1 is MGHDK, CDR2 SYGVNS. In nucleotides, the CDR3 is TGTGCCAGCAGTGCGGGGGACGCGAACACTGAAGCTTTCTTT. Its translation is CASSAGDANTEAFF.

The chain joins TRBV7-9 to TRBJ1-5; tentatively, D is TRBD1 (5 bases). The length of the CDR3 is 13 residues. Trimming cost V 7 bases and J 5 bases, with 12 bases left between them. Per the germline V gene, CDR1 is SEHNR and CDR2 is FQNEAQ (reference sequence). CDR3 residues: CASTRGVDQPQHF. CDR3 sequence (DNA): TGTGCCAGCACCCGGGGGGTCGATCAGCCCCAGCATTTT.

The chain couples TRBV2 to TRBJ1-2; possible D gene TRBD1, 6 bases. This CDR3 comprises 13 residues. V was pared by 6 bases and J by 8 bases, with 16 bases between. The germline CDR1 and CDR2 sequences are SNHLY and FYNNEI. As DNA, the CDR3 is TGTGCCAGCAGCGCGGGGGGGGCTGGAGGCTACACCTTC. Amino acids: CASSAGGAGGYTF.

The chain recombines TRBV28 with TRBJ2-1, with TRBD2 matching 7 bases. Germline V gene sequence: CDR1 MDHEN, CDR2 SYDVKM. The length of the CDR3 is 15 residues. The V gene end was trimmed by 1 base and the J gene end by 9 bases; junction bases not matched to a gene: 9. In DNA form, the CDR3 reads TGTGCCAGCAGTTTATTCCCCGCGGTAGCGGGTGAGCAGTTCTTC. Residues: CASSLFPAVAGEQFF.

The chain has TRBV6-5 and TRBJ2-3; TRBD2 is a possible D gene (5 bases). V was shortened by 6 bases and J by 7 bases, with 17 bases between the two germline ends. CDR3 length equals 14 residues. Per germline, CDR1 MNHEY and CDR2 SVGAGI. CDR3 DNA sequence: TGTGCCAGCAGACTAGGGCTCCTCGACCATACGCAGTATTTT. This sequence encodes CASRLGLLDHTQYF.

The chain combines TRBV5-1 with TRBJ1-1, with 7 positions matching TRBD1. The germline V gene has CDR1 SGHRS and CDR2 YFSETQ. The CDR3 contains 13 residues. J lost 4 bases, V lost 4 bases, and 4 bases had no gene match. CDR3 sequence reads: CASSPRTGTEAFF. The CDR3 nucleotides read TGCGCCAGCAGCCCGAGGACAGGCACTGAAGCTTTCTTT.

J is TRBJ2-1 and V is TRBV4-3, with 12 bases identical to TRBD2. The CDR3 runs 16 residues. V dropped 0 bases and J dropped 8; count of bases not matched to a gene: 5. CDR1 is LGHNA, CDR2 YSLEER, per germline. In DNA form, the CDR3 reads TGCGCCAGCAGCCAAGAGGCACTAGCGGGGGGCTATGAGCAGTTCTTC. Its translation: CASSQEALAGGYEQFF.

The chain couples TRBV10-3 to TRBJ1-2; 12 nucleotides agree with TRBD1. J was trimmed by 8 bases and V by 4 bases; bases with no gene match: 8. The CDR3 consists of 15 residues. Germline V CDR1 and CDR2: ENHRY, SYGVKD. The DNA of the CDR3 is TGTGCCATCAGTGGGGGACAGGGGGCAACGGACGGCTACACCTTC. Translated: CAISGGQGATDGYTF.

In its sample, this clone was seen a few times. The chain couples TRBV28 to TRBJ1-5; perhaps TRBD1 as D (5 bases). Trimming cost V 6 bases and J 6 bases, with 18 bases left between them. CDR1 MDHEN and CDR2 SYDVKM come from the germline V gene. The CDR3 sequence is 15 residues long. The CDR3: CASSLPVGGGQPQHF. CDR3 coding DNA: TGTGCCAGCAGCCTCCCTGTGGGGGGGGGTCAGCCCCAGCATTTT.

In this sample, this clone turned up a few times. The CDR3, as DNA: TGTGCCAGCAGTTTTCTCCTCCTCAATGAGCAGTTCTTC. It specifies CASSFLLLNEQFF. The rearrangement links TRBV12-3 or TRBV12-4 to TRBJ2-1; no reliable D call. V lost 3 bases, J lost 6 bases, and 9 bases lay in between. The CDR3 runs 13 residues.